This T cell receptor (beta chain) is drawn from a study of T cells in Graves' hyperthyroidism and ophthalmopathy. Study findings and constraints: Blood also contained most expanded thyroid clonotypes above 0.001.

The CDR3 has 20 amino acids. Per germline, CDR1 ENHRY and CDR2 SYGVKD. V lost 0 bases to trimming and J lost 2 bases; unmatched junction nucleotides: 9. Regions amplified from RNA transcripts were the TCR beta CDR3 regions. First-round RT-PCR with HTBI primers amplified the TCR CDR3 region. TCRdb redid the calling of the multiplex PCR reads with MiXCR, one entry per CDR3 protein. The sample includes about 98,000 distinct CDR3 sequences, about 40% of them seen just once. Researchers defined stable Graves' hyperthyroidism as no ophthalmopathy progression within 18 months. As concerns this clonotype: The antigen is unknown.

This chain uses TRBV10-3 with TRBJ2-3, with TRBD2 matching over 15 bases. The sample taken for sequencing was peripheral blood or thyroid tissue (not recorded which). The source of this sequence is a woman in her 30s with Graves' hyperthyroidism. The CDR3 bases are TGTGCCATCAGTGAGTCATCCTTGGGACTAGCGGGAGGAATCACAGATACGCAGTATTTT. It yields the protein CAISESSLGLAGGITDTQYF.